Here is one T cell receptor (beta chain) with its context. The sample belongs to a study of blood T cell repertoires in COVID-19. The CDR3 spans 10 residues. The protocol was immunoSEQ multiplex PCR, while the TCRdb copy is restricted to in-frame clones and leaves out a portion. The profile shows more than 85,000 clones, approximately 90% of them singletons. The rearrangement joins TRBV21-1 to TRBJ1-2; TRBD1 is the table's D call, not checked against the DNA. TRBV21-1 constitutes a pseudogene. Sequencing was performed on peripheral blood. The clonotype originates from a woman in her forties or fifties with acute or convalescent COVID-19. The CDR3 coding sequence is TGTGCCAGTTACAGGTCTGGCTACACCTTC. Its protein product is CASYRSGYTF.